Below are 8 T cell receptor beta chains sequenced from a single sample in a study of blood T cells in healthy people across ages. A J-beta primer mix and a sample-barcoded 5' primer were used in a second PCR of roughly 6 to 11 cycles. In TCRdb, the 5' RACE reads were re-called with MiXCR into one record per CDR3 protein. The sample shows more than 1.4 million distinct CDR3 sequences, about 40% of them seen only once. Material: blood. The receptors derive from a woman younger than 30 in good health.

The CDR3 sequence: CASSDRGRGGRNEQFF. DNA for the CDR3: TGTGCCAGCAGTGATAGGGGGCGGGGGGGCCGGAATGAGCAGTTCTTC. The J gene is TRBJ2-1, the V gene TRBV6-1, with 9 bases aligning to TRBD2. The CDR3 spans 16 residues. Trimming took 3 bases from V and 7 from J; bases not matched to a gene: 10. Germline CDR1 and CDR2: MNHNS and SASEGT.

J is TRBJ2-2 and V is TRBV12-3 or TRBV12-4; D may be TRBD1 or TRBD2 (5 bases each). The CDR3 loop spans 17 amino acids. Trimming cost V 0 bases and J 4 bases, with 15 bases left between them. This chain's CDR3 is CASSLARGLGTTGELFF. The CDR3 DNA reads TGTGCCAGCAGTTTAGCTCGGGGTCTAGGGACCACCGGGGAGCTGTTTTTT.

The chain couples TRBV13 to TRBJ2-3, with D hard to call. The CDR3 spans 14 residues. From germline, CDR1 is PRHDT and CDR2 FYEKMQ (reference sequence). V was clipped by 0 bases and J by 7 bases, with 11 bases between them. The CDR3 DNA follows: TGTGCCAGCAGCTTAGGTGGTTTCGGATATACGCAGTATTTT. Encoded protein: CASSLGGFGYTQYF.

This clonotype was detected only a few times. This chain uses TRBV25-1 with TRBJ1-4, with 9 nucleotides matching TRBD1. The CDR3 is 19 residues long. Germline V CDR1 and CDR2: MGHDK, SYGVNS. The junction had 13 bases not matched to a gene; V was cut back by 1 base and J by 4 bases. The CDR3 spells CASSESGTGQSWGNEKLFF. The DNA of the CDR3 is TGTGCCAGCAGTGAATCAGGGACAGGGCAATCGTGGGGTAATGAAAAACTGTTTTTT.

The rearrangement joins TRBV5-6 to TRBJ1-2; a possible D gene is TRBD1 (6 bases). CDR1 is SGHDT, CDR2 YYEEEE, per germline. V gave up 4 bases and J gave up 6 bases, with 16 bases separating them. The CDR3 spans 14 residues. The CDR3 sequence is CASSPTGSADGYTF. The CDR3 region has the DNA TGTGCCAGCAGCCCCACAGGGAGCGCCGATGGCTACACCTTC.

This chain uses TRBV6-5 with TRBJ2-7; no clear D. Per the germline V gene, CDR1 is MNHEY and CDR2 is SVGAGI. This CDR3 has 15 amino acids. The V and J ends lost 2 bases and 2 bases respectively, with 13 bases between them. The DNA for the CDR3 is TGTGCCAGCAGTTACAGTCAAGACTCCCCCTACGAGCAGTACTTC. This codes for CASSYSQDSPYEQYF.

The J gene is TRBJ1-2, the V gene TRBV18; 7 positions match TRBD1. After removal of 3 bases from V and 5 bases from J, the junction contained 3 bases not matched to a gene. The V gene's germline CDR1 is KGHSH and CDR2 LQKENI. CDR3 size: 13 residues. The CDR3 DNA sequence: TGTGCCAGCTCACCCACGGGACAGTATGGCTACACCTTC. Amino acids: CASSPTGQYGYTF.

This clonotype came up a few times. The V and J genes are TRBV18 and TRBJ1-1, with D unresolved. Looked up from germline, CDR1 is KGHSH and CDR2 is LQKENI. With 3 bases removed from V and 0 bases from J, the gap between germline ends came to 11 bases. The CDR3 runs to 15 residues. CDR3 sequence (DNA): TGTGCCAGCTCACCCTCCCGCGAGGTGAACACTGAAGCTTTCTTT. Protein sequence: CASSPSREVNTEAFF.